This paragraph covers one TCR beta chain sequence. The CDR3 runs 15 residues. Germline CDR1 is SEHNR and CDR2 is FQNEAQ (reference sequence). With 5 bases removed from V and 3 bases from J, the gap between germline ends came to 16 bases. The data stem from a study of CD8 T cells in Susac syndrome. Reverse transcription of about 0.45 to 1 ug RNA was carried out with random hexamers. TCRdb used MiXCR to reprocess the immunoSEQ multiplex PCR reads, holding one entry per CDR3 protein. The data hold some 300,000 distinct CDR3 sequences, with almost 85% observed a single time. Sequencing used CD8+ T cells from PBMCs. The V gene is TRBV7-9, the J gene TRBJ1-1; D might be TRBD1 (5 bases). This TCR came from a human donor with multiple sclerosis. CDR3 nucleotides: TGTGCCAGCAGCCCCCGGGGCTGGTGGGACACTGAAGCTTTCTTT. Protein product: CASSPRGWWDTEAFF.